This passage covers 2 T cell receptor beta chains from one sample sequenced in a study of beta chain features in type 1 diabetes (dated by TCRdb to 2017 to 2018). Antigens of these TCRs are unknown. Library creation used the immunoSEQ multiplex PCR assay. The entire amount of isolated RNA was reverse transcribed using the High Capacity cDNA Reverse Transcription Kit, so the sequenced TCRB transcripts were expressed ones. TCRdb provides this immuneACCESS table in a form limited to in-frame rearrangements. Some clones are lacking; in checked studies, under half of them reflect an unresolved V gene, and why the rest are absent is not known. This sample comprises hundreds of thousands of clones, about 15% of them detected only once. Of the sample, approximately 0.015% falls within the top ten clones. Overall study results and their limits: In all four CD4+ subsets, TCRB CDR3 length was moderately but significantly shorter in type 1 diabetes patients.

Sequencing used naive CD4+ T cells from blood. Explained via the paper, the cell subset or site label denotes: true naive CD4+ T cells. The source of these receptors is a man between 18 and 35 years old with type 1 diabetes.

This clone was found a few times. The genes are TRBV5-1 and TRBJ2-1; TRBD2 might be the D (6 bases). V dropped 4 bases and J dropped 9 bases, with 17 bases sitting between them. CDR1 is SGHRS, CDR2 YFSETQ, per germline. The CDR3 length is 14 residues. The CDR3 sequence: CASSKDRREGEQFF. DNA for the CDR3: TGCGCCAGCAGCAAGGATCGGCGGGAAGGTGAGCAGTTCTTC. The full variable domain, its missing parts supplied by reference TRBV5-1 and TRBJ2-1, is KAGVTQTPRYLIKTRGQQVTLSCSPISGHRSVSWYQQTPGQGLQFLFEYFSETQRNKGNFPGRFSGRQFSNSRSEMNVSTLELGDSALYLCASSKDRREGEQFFGPGTRLTVL.

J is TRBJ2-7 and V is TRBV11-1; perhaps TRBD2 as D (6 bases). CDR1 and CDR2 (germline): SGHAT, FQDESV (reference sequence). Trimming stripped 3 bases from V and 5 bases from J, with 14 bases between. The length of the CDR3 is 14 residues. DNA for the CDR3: TGTGCCAGCAGCTTGGGACGGGAGCGGGACGAGCAGTACTTC. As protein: CASSLGRERDEQYF.